The present entry profiles one T cell receptor (beta chain) with its context. Its antigen is as yet unknown. Measured with immunoSEQ multiplex PCR; TCRdb has only the in-frame clones, and not every one. The repertoire holds about 30,000 clones, 88% seen once, with 10% to 15% in the top ten. This record belongs to a study of T cells in localized non-small cell lung cancer. General observations from the study: Among the top 100 tumor clones, a median 57 appeared in adjacent lung. Tumor showed lower T cell clonality than uninvolved adjacent lung, where it was highest. Sequencing involved a lone tumor region, leaving heterogeneity possible.

The length of the CDR3 is 14 residues. Germline V gene data show CDR1 as MNHEY and CDR2 as SMNVEV (reference sequence). The V segment lost 4 bases and the J segment 3 bases; nucleotides outside the gene matches: 4. The origin of this receptor is a female donor over 55 with stage III squamous cell lung carcinoma. The chain employs TRBV27 and TRBJ2-3; 7 positions match TRBD2. The sequences come from peripheral blood, collected before any cancer treatment. CDR3 region: CASSWLAATDTQYF. The CDR3 nucleotides are TGTGCCAGCAGTTGGCTAGCGGCTACAGATACGCAGTATTTT.